This T cell receptor (beta chain) was recorded in a study of technical replicates of blood from a handful of donors. TCRdb's table, derived via immunoSEQ multiplex PCR, lists solely in-frame clones and lacks some. The data show 45,000 to 60,000 clones, roughly 91% seen once. This CDR3 has 15 residues. Germline CDR1 SGHNT, CDR2 YYREEE (reference sequence). V was pared by 4 bases and J by 2 bases, with 16 bases between. The sequenced sample consisted of PBMCs. The gene calls are TRBV5-4 and TRBJ2-7; weak D call: TRBD1 (6 bases). This receptor was obtained from a human donor in good health. Some clones in this sample may be carry-over from other donors' samples. CDR3 sequence (DNA): TGTGCCAGCAGCCGGTCCCATGGGGGCGCCTACGAGCAGTACTTC. Its translation: CASSRSHGGAYEQYF.